This is a list of T cell receptor beta chains from one sample in a study of T cell responses to AZD1222 COVID-19 vaccine. Sequencing used immunoSEQ multiplex PCR; TCRdb keeps in-frame clones, though not all of them. The data contain more than 100,000 clones, approximately 84% of them singletons. The source material was peripheral blood, sampled on day 0 of AZD1222 vaccination. Receptor source: an adult in good health. The CDR3 runs from the conserved cysteine through the conserved F or W. A D gene is named only where the DNA matches it firmly. Clone size appears in some rows only: once, few, many, or a class for an expanded clone.

NA	TRBD1	TRBV28	TRBJ1-2	TGTGCCAGCAATGACAGGGAGGAAAATGGCTACACCTTC	CASNDREENGYTF
once	NA	TRBV3-1/TRBV3-2	TRBJ1-5	TGTGCCAGCAGCCAACTAGATAGCAATCAGCCCCAGCATTTT	CASSQLDSNQPQHF
NA	NA	TRBV7-8	TRBJ2-5	TGTGCCAGCAGCTTAGAGGGCGACCGGGGAGAGACCCAGTACTTC	CASSLEGDRGETQYF
few	NA	TRBV29-1	TRBJ1-2	TGCAGCGCTCCAGGGTCCTCCGGGGGTGGAGGCTACACCTTC	CSAPGSSGGGGYTF
NA	NA	TRBV5-1	TRBJ2-7	TGCGCCAGCAGCTTGGAGGCCCCGGGACTCTCCTCCCACGAGCAGTACTTC	CASSLEAPGLSSHEQYF
NA	TRBD1	TRBV5-1	TRBJ1-3	TGCGCCAGCAGCTTGGAAGGGACAGAAGGAAACACCATATATTTT	CASSLEGTEGNTIYF
NA	NA	TRBV4-1	TRBJ2-5	TGCGCCAGCAGCCCCGGGAGAGCGGTCCAAGAGACCCAGTACTTC	CASSPGRAVQETQYF
NA	TRBD2	TRBV2	TRBJ2-3	TGTGCCAGCGGGGGGACTAGCGGGCCAGATACGCAGTATTTT	CASGGTSGPDTQYF
NA	NA	TRBV29-1	TRBJ1-2	TGCAGCGTTTTCCTAATAGGGGAAGGGGACTATGGCTACACCTTC	CSVFLIGEGDYGYTF
NA	NA	TRBV28	TRBJ1-3	TGTGCCAGCAGTTTCGGGCGGCCCTCTGGAAACACCATATATTTT	CASSFGRPSGNTIYF
few	NA	TRBV16	TRBJ1-6	TGTGCCAGCAGCCGGCGGGGGGAAGGCTCCTATAATTCACCCCTCCACTTT	CASSRRGEGSYNSPLHF
NA	NA	TRBV19	TRBJ1-3	TGTGCCAGTAGTATGGAAACTTACGGAAACACCATATATTTT	CASSMETYGNTIYF
NA	NA	TRBV6-2/TRBV6-3	TRBJ2-3	TGTGCCAGCAGTTACTCAGCGGCTGACACAGATACGCAGTATTTT	CASSYSAADTDTQYF
NA	NA	TRBV28	TRBJ1-2	TGTGCCAGCAGTTCGAACTACTATGGCTACACCTTC	CASSSNYYGYTF
once	TRBD2	TRBV7-2	TRBJ2-1	TGTGCCAGCAGATTAGCGGGCGGCTACAATGAGCAGTTCTTC	CASRLAGGYNEQFF
NA	NA	TRBV4-3	TRBJ1-1	TGCGCCAGCAGCCATGGGGGGGCAGATTCCAAAGCTTTCTTT	CASSHGGADSKAFF
NA	NA	TRBV3-1/TRBV3-2	TRBJ1-1	TGTGCCAGCAGCCAAGAAACTGAAGCTTTCTTT	CASSQETEAFF